This T cell receptor (beta chain) was found in a study of human T cells and chemical hapten exposure. The sample's time point: patch test 1, 2 weeks after DPC sensitization. Treatment: therapeutic diphenylcyclopropenone sensitization with weekly scalp DPC. Deletions cut 2 bases from V and 0 bases from J, with 8 bases between. The CDR3 totals 14 residues. CDR1 SGDLS and CDR2 YYNGEE come from the germline V gene. MiXCR, applied by TCRdb to the RACE reads, yields one record per CDR3 protein. The data show under 450,000 distinct CDR3 sequences, with approximately 4.4% seen just once and under 3% held by the top ten.

The source material was whole blood, sampled in connection with sensitization to the hapten diphenylcyclopropenone (DPC). This chain links TRBV9 with TRBJ1-1; no clear D gene. The receptor was isolated from a woman aged 50 to 65 with alopecia areata. Some clones in this sample may be carry-over from other donors' samples. This CDR3 is CASSVGIMNTEAFF. CDR3 nucleotides: TGTGCCAGCAGCGTGGGAATCATGAACACTGAAGCTTTCTTT. Complete variable domain (other parts from reference TRBV9 and TRBJ1-1): DSGVTQTPKHLITATGQRVTLRCSPRSGDLSVYWYQQSLDQGLQFLIQYYNGEERAKGNILERFSAQQFPDLHSELNLSSLELGDSALYFCASSVGIMNTEAFFGQGTRLTVV.